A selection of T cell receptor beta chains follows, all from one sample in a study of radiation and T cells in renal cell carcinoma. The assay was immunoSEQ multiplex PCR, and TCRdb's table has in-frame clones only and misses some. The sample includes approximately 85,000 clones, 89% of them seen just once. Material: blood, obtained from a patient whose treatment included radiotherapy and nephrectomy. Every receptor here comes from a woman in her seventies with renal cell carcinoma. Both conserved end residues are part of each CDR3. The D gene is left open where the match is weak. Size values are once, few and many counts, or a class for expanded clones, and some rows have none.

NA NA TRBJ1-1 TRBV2 CASSDFGAGVTEAFF TGTGCCAGCAGTGATTTCGGGGCGGGTGTCACTGAAGCTTTCTTT
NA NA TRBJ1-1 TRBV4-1 CASREGGNTEAFF TGCGCCAGCAGGGAGGGGGGGAACACTGAAGCTTTCTTT
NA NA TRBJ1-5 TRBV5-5 CASSLDRGNQPQHF TGTGCCAGCAGCTTGGATAGGGGAAATCAGCCCCAGCATTTT
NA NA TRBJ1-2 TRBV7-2 CASSLGVRGIRANYGYTF TGTGCCAGCAGCTTAGGGGTACGGGGGATTAGGGCTAACTATGGCTACACCTTC
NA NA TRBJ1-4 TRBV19 CASSTGEGYEKLFF TGTGCCAGTAGTACGGGGGAAGGGTATGAAAAACTGTTTTTT
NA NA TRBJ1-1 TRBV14 CASSQAGLAEAFF TGTGCCAGCAGCCAAGCAGGGCTAGCTGAAGCTTTCTTT
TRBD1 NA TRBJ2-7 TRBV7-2 CASSLVGQGSYEQYF TGTGCCAGCAGCTTAGTGGGACAGGGCTCTTACGAGCAGTACTTC
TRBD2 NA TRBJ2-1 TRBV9 CASSSPRTSSNEQFF TGTGCCAGCAGCTCTCCAAGGACTAGCTCCAATGAGCAGTTCTTC
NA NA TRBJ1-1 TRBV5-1 CASSLGFYTEAFF TGCGCCAGCAGCCTCGGTTTTTACACTGAAGCTTTCTTT
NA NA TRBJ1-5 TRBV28 CASSPPEPNEPQHF TGTGCCAGCAGTCCTCCTGAGCCCAATGAGCCCCAGCATTTT
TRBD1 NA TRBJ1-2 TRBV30 CAWSAGGSYGYTF TGTGCCTGGAGCGCAGGGGGCTCCTATGGCTACACCTTC
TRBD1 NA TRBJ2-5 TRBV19 CASSIGDRQKTQYF TGTGCCAGTAGTATAGGGGACAGGCAGAAGACCCAGTACTTC
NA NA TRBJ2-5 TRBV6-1 CASSFQGIGETQYF TGTGCCAGCTCCTTTCAGGGGATTGGGGAGACCCAGTACTTC
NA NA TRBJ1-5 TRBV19 CASNHGGLSNQPQHF TGTGCCAGTAACCACGGGGGGTTGAGCAATCAGCCCCAGCATTTT
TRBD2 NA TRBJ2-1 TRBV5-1 CASSFGLAGINEQFF TGCGCCAGCAGCTTCGGACTAGCGGGGATCAATGAGCAGTTCTTC
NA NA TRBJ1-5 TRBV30 CAWSPLQGMGNQPQHF TGTGCCTGGAGCCCCCTCCAGGGGATGGGGAATCAGCCCCAGCATTTT
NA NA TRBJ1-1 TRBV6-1 CASGTLMNTEAFF TGTGCCAGCGGGACATTAATGAACACTGAAGCTTTCTTT
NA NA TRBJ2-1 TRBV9 CASSPAAGTYNEQFF TGTGCCAGCAGCCCCGCGGCGGGAACATACAATGAGCAGTTCTTC
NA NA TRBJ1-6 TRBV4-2 CASSQTGPDNSPLHF TGTGCCAGCAGCCAAACCGGGCCCGATAATTCACCCCTCCACTTT
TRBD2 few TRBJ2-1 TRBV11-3 CASRRGAHEQFF TGTGCCAGCAGGCGGGGGGCCCATGAGCAGTTCTTC
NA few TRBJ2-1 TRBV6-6 CASSTPGNEQFF TGTGCCAGCTCGACCCCTGGGAATGAGCAGTTCTTC
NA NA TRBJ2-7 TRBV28 CATQGLYEQYF TGTGCCACCCAGGGTTTGTACGAGCAGTACTTC
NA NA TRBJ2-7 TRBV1 CTSSRLAVSYEQYF TGCACCAGCAGCCGGCTAGCGGTATCCTACGAGCAGTACTTC
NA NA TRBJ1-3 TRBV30 CAWGEGWSRNTIYF TGTGCCTGGGGTGAAGGGTGGTCTAGAAACACCATATATTTT
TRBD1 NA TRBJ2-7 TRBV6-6 CASTHPGGYEQYF TGTGCCAGCACCCACCCAGGGGGTTACGAGCAGTACTTC
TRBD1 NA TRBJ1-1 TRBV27 CASSFSRTGKAFF TGTGCCAGCAGTTTCTCCCGGACAGGGAAAGCTTTCTTT